The following is a T cell receptor (beta chain) sequence with its context. Its specificity is unknown. The entry originates in a study of cytomegalovirus exposure and HLA in healthy donors. The study's findings and limits: Certain sequence variants were highly shared and formed a cluster, and this cluster was likely a sequencing artifact.

This PCR relied on a set of 60 Vbeta primers and 13 Jbeta primers. TCRdb's table, derived via immunoSEQ multiplex PCR, lists solely in-frame clones and lacks some. Of about 110,000 clones listed, over 55% are singletons. Germline V gene data show CDR1 as SNHLY and CDR2 as FYNNEI. V lost 6 bases and J lost 1, with 6 bases in between. CDR3 length: 12 residues. V is TRBV2 and J is TRBJ1-1; no clear D gene. Sequenced input: PBMCs. This sequence originates from a female donor in good health and CMV-seronegative. CDR3 protein: CASSHGNTEAFF. The CDR3 bases are TGTGCCAGCAGCCACGGGAACACTGAAGCTTTCTTT.